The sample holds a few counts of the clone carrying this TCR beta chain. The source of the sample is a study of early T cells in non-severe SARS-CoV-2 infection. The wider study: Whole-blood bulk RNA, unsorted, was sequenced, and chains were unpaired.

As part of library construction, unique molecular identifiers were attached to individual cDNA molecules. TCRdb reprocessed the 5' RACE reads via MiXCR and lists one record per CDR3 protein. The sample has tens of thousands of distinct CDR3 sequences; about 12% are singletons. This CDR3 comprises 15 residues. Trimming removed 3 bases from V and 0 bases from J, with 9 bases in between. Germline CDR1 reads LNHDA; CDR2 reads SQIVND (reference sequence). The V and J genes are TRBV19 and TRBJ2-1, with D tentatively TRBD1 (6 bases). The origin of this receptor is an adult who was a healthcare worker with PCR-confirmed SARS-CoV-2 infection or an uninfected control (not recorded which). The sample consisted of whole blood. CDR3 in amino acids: CASSIQTGSYNEQFF. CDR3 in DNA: TGTGCCAGTAGTATCCAGACAGGCTCCTACAATGAGCAGTTCTTC.